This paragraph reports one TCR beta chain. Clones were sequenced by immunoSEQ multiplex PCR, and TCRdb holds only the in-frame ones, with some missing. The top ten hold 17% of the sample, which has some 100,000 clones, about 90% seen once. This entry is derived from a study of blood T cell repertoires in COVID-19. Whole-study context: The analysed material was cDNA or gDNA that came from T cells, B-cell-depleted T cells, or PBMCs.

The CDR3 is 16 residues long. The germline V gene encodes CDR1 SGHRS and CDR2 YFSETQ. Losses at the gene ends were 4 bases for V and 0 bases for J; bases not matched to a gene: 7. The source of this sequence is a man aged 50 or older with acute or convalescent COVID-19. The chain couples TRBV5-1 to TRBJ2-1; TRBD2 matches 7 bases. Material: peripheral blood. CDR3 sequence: CASSQGGSSSYNEQFF. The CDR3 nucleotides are TGCGCCAGCAGCCAGGGAGGGTCAAGCTCCTACAATGAGCAGTTCTTC.